This entry describes one TCR beta chain. The CDR3 length is 15 residues. The V segment lost 0 bases and the J segment 3 bases; nucleotides outside the gene matches: 0. Germline V gene data show CDR1 as DFQATT and CDR2 as SNEGSKA (reference sequence). The data were obtained in a study of metastatic and nonmetastatic thyroid tumors. The overall study: For malignant and benign thyroid patients, tumor or nodule tissue and blood were the sources whose repertoires were compared.

TCRdb reassembled clones from the PCR reads with MiXCR. The sample lists 25,000 to 30,000 clones; 16% were seen once. No treatment of any kind had been given to any patient before thyroid surgery. The V gene is TRBV20-1, the J gene TRBJ2-2, with 11 nucleotides matching TRBD2. The TCR comes from a male donor with papillary thyroid cancer or a benign thyroid nodule (not recorded which). Some clones in this sample may be carry-over from other donors' samples. Sequenced: blood. In nucleotides, the CDR3 is TGCAGTGCTAGAGATAGCGGGAGGGACACCGGGGAGCTGTTTTTT. This sequence encodes CSARDSGRDTGELFF.